One sample yielded the 22 T cell receptor beta chains listed below, sequenced in a study of T cell responses to AZD1222 COVID-19 vaccine (dated by TCRdb to the early 2020s). Libraries were constructed by the immunoSEQ multiplex PCR assay. Sourced from immuneACCESS, this table was stored by TCRdb with only in-frame sequences that have V and J called. A share of the clones is absent; for the studies checked, an unresolved V gene accounts for under half, and the remainder has no known explanation. The sample table records tens of thousands of clones; 88% of these occur just once. 6.9% of the sample rests with the top ten. This specimen's time point label, per the study, means: about 28 days (+/-7) after the second vaccine dose. Specimen: peripheral blood, collected 28 days after the second AZD1222 dose. The receptors here all came from an adult who received the AZD1222 COVID-19 vaccine.

This clone has just a few counts. The chain joins TRBV15 to TRBJ2-7; a weak D match, TRBD1 (6 bases). The CDR3 runs 14 residues. The V end was cut by 4 bases, the J end by 6 bases, with 16 bases between. CDR1 and CDR2 (germline): LNHNV, YYDKDF (reference sequence). The DNA of the CDR3 is TGTGCCACCAGCACCGGACAGTCTTCCGCCGAGCAGTACTTC. Protein sequence: CATSTGQSSAEQYF.

V and J are TRBV11-2 and TRBJ2-5; 11 positions agree with TRBD2. V lost 5 bases to trimming and J lost 4 bases; unmatched junction nucleotides: 3. Germline V gives CDR1 SGHAT, CDR2 FQNNGV. The CDR3 loop spans 14 amino acids. The CDR3 sequence is CASSPGTSGETQYF. The CDR3 coding sequence is TGTGCCAGCAGCCCAGGGACTAGCGGAGAGACCCAGTACTTC.

The V and J genes are TRBV24-1 and TRBJ1-2; D is ambiguous. Germline assignment: CDR1 KGHDR and CDR2 SFDVKD. This CDR3 region has 14 residues. The V and J ends lost 4 bases and 0 bases respectively, with 8 bases between them. As DNA, the CDR3 is TGTGCCACCAGTGAACAGCAAACTAACTATGGCTACACCTTC. It specifies CATSEQQTNYGYTF.

This clone was recorded a few times. The chain recombines TRBV29-1 with TRBJ2-3; D is possibly TRBD1 (5 bases). V dropped 1 base and J dropped 5 bases, with 16 bases sitting between them. This CDR3 region has 15 residues. Germline-derived CDR1 and CDR2 are SQVTM and ANQGSEA. The CDR3, as DNA: TGCAGCGTTGAAGTAGGGGCAGTAGCTCGAGATACGCAGTATTTT. Amino acids: CSVEVGAVARDTQYF.

The V gene is TRBV2, the J gene TRBJ2-5; no clear D. Germline loops: CDR1 SNHLY, CDR2 FYNNEI. The ends were cut back, 4 bases at V and 3 bases at J, with 12 bases in the middle. The CDR3 runs to 14 residues. CDR3 residues: CASSVVGLEETQYF. CDR3 in DNA: TGTGCCAGCAGTGTTGTGGGGTTGGAAGAGACCCAGTACTTC.

V usage is TRBV28 and J usage is TRBJ1-1, with no clear D. The germline CDR1 and CDR2 sequences are MDHEN and SYDVKM. The CDR3 totals 13 residues. V dropped 5 bases and J dropped 1 base, with 8 bases sitting between them. CDR3 nucleotide sequence: TGTGCCAGCAGTCCCCGACCGAACACTGAAGCTTTCTTT. Protein: CASSPRPNTEAFF.

The chain carries TRBV9 and TRBJ2-2, with D hard to call. There are 15 residues in the CDR3. Germline V gene sequence: CDR1 SGDLS, CDR2 YYNGEE. The germline V and J ends were trimmed by 0 bases and 1 base, with 7 bases remaining between them. CDR3 nucleotides: TGTGCCAGCAGCGTAGGGGCGGTGAACACCGGGGAGCTGTTTTTT. Its translation: CASSVGAVNTGELFF.

The genes are TRBV5-1 and TRBJ1-2, with TRBD1 as a possible D gene (6 bases). The CDR3 has 14 residues. V dropped 6 bases and J dropped 2 bases, with 14 bases sitting between them. Germline CDR1 SGHRS, CDR2 YFSETQ. CDR3 amino acids: CASNGMGHNYGYTF. CDR3 nucleotides: TGCGCCAGCAATGGTATGGGACACAACTATGGCTACACCTTC. The full variable domain, with the rest looked up from reference TRBV5-1 and TRBJ1-2, is KAGVTQTPRYLIKTRGQQVTLSCSPISGHRSVSWYQQTPGQGLQFLFEYFSETQRNKGNFPGRFSGRQFSNSRSEMNVSTLELGDSALYLCASNGMGHNYGYTFGSGTRLTVV.

V usage is TRBV13 and J usage is TRBJ2-1; TRBD2 matches 10 bases. Trimming at V came to 5 bases and at J to 8 bases, leaving 18 bases not matched to a gene. The CDR3 runs 18 residues. Germline assignment: CDR1 PRHDT and CDR2 FYEKMQ (reference sequence). The CDR3 bases are TGTGCCAGCAGCCTTGGGACTAGCGCCTCCGTTTCGGTAGATGAGCAGTTCTTC. It encodes CASSLGTSASVSVDEQFF.

The CDR3 loop reads CASSRATSYEQYF. The CDR3, as DNA: TGTGCCAGCAGCCGGGCAACCTCCTACGAGCAGTACTTC. The chain joins TRBV11-2 to TRBJ2-7, with D unclear. The CDR3 is 13 amino acids. CDR1 is SGHAT, CDR2 FQNNGV, per germline. Deletions cut 5 bases from V and 0 bases from J, with 8 bases between. Based on the CDR3 plus reference TRBV11-2 and TRBJ2-7, the full variable domain is EAGVAQSPRYKIIEKRQSVAFWCNPISGHATLYWYQQILGQGPKLLIQFQNNGVVDDSQLPKDRFSAERLKGVDSTLKIQPAKLEDSAVYLCASSRATSYEQYFGPGTRLTVT.

The chain links TRBV24-1 to TRBJ2-1, with TRBD1 matching 9 bases. The CDR3 has 17 amino acids. J was trimmed by 3 bases and V by 0 bases; bases with no gene match: 5. CDR1 and CDR2 from the germline V gene are KGHDR and SFDVKD. The chain's CDR3 is CATSDLLPGQGYNEQFF. The CDR3 DNA reads as TGTGCCACCAGTGATTTGCTTCCGGGACAGGGCTACAATGAGCAGTTCTTC.

This clone was recorded once. The chain links TRBV2 to TRBJ1-5, with D perhaps matching TRBD1 (5 bases). The CDR3 runs 14 residues. The V gene's germline CDR1 is SNHLY and CDR2 FYNNEI. The ends were cut back, 5 bases at V and 1 base at J, with 9 bases in the middle. CDR3 in DNA: TGTGCCAGCAGTCTAAGGGACAGCAATCAGCCCCAGCATTTT. Protein: CASSLRDSNQPQHF.

The chain combines TRBV6-4 with TRBJ2-1; 10 bases match TRBD2. The V and J ends lost 5 bases and 10 bases, in that order; junction bases with no gene match: 11. Germline V gene lookup returns CDR1 MRHNA and CDR2 SNTAGT. The CDR3 runs 15 residues. The CDR3 sequence is CASSPEGLAAGEQFF. The CDR3 DNA is TGTGCCAGCAGTCCAGAAGGACTAGCGGCTGGGGAGCAGTTCTTC.

The rearrangement links TRBV4-2 to TRBJ2-1; D may be TRBD2 (5 bases). V was clipped by 1 base and J by 5 bases, with 15 bases between them. The CDR3 loop spans 16 amino acids. Germline lookup yields CDR1 LGHNA and CDR2 YNFKEQ. The CDR3 sequence: CASSQGENMEHNEQFF. The CDR3 DNA follows: TGTGCCAGCAGCCAAGGGGAGAACATGGAGCACAATGAGCAGTTCTTC.

This sequence joins TRBV20-1 and TRBJ2-7, with 7 bases that match TRBD2. V was clipped by 3 bases and J by 6 bases; unmatched bases: 5. The CDR3 covers 12 residues. Germline V lookup: CDR1 DFQATT, CDR2 SNEGSKA (reference sequence). CDR3 in DNA: TGCAGTGCTAGTCACCCGGGAGGCGAGCAGTACTTC. This encodes CSASHPGGEQYF.

The CDR3 bases are TGTGCTAGTGGTCTTTGGTCGGGGGAGCAGTACTTC. Translation gives CASGLWSGEQYF. The chain employs TRBV12-5 and TRBJ2-7; D perhaps matches TRBD2 (5 bases). Germline CDR1 LGHNT, CDR2 FRNRAP. The CDR3 runs 12 residues. Deletions cut 5 bases from V and 7 bases from J, with 12 bases between.

The chain employs TRBV5-8 and TRBJ2-2; the match to TRBD2 covers 14 bases. The CDR3 is 18 amino acids. Germline CDR1 and CDR2: SGHTS and YDEGEE. With 1 base clipped from V and 2 bases from J, the junction kept 4 bases outside the gene matches. The CDR3 coding sequence is TGTGCCAGCAGCTTGCCGGGGACTAGCGGGAGTAACACCGGGGAGCTGTTTTTT. Translation: CASSLPGTSGSNTGELFF.

This chain joins TRBV28 and TRBJ1-3, with no clear D. V lost 3 bases and J lost 0, with 6 bases in between. CDR1 MDHEN and CDR2 SYDVKM come from the germline V gene. The CDR3 runs to 14 residues. The CDR3 DNA is TGTGCCAGCAGTTTGAGGGACTCTGGAAACACCATATATTTT. Translating it yields CASSLRDSGNTIYF.

CDR3 region: CASSETGRGNGYTF. In DNA, the CDR3 is TGTGCCAGCAGTGAAACCGGCAGGGGCAATGGCTACACCTTC. This chain connects TRBV6-1 to TRBJ1-2, with D possibly matching TRBD1 (6 bases). CDR3 length: 14 residues. Deletions cut 2 bases from V and 6 bases from J, with 13 bases between. Looked up from germline, CDR1 is MNHNS and CDR2 is SASEGT.

V is TRBV5-4 and J is TRBJ1-1; D is unclear. The V gene lost 2 bases and the J gene lost 5 bases, with 10 bases spanning the gap. Per the germline V gene, CDR1 is SGHNT and CDR2 is YYREEE (reference sequence). CDR3 length: 13 amino acids. The CDR3 reads CASSLDPWTEAFF. The DNA of the CDR3 is TGTGCCAGCAGCTTAGACCCGTGGACTGAAGCTTTCTTT.

The chain carries TRBV18 and TRBJ1-5, with unresolved D. The CDR3 is made up of 13 amino acids. Germline-derived CDR1 and CDR2 are KGHSH and LQKENI. Trimming left V 6 bases short and J 4 bases short, with 10 bases between. The DNA of the CDR3 is TGTGCCAGCTCGGATGAGTTAAATCAGCCCCAGCATTTT. Translation: CASSDELNQPQHF.

This chain uses TRBV19 with TRBJ1-5, with a weak D call TRBD1 (5 bases). V was clipped by 4 bases and J by 6 bases, with 10 bases between them. Germline CDR1 reads LNHDA; CDR2 reads SQIVND (reference sequence). This CDR3 region has 13 residues. The CDR3 loop reads CASSRGWGQPQHF. The DNA of the CDR3 is TGTGCCAGTAGTAGGGGGTGGGGTCAGCCCCAGCATTTT.